This T cell receptor beta chain was found in a study of cytomegalovirus exposure and HLA in healthy donors. In the study overall: Genotyping showed roughly 83% of almost 400 donors falling in the Caucasian-associated ancestry cluster.

60 Vbeta and 13 Jbeta primers were used in PCR. The method was immunoSEQ multiplex PCR; TCRdb's version includes in-frame clones alone and lacks a portion of them. The table records 100,000 or so clones, roughly four fifths of them present only once. V gave up 5 bases and J gave up 5 bases, with 17 bases separating them. This CDR3 has 15 amino acids. Looked up from germline, CDR1 is SEHNR and CDR2 is FQNEAQ (reference sequence). The receptor was isolated from a man aged 30-40 years in good health and CMV-seropositive. The V call is TRBV7-9, the J call TRBJ2-3; tentative D call: TRBD2 (5 bases). Sample: PBMCs. CDR3 coding DNA: TGTGCCAGCAGCGCACCGACGGGGTTGATAGATACGCAGTATTTT. Its protein is CASSAPTGLIDTQYF.